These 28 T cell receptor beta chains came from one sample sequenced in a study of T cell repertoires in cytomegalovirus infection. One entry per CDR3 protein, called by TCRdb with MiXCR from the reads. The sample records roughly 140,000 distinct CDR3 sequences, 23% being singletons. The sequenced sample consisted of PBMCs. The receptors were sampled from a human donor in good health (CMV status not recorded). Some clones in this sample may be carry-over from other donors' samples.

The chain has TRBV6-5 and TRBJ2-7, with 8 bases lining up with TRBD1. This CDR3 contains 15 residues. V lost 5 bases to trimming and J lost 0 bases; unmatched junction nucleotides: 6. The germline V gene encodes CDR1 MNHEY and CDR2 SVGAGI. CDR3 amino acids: CASSKGDRSSYEQYF. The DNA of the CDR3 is TGTGCCAGCAGTAAGGGGGACAGGAGCTCCTACGAGCAGTACTTC.

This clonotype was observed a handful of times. The CDR3 spells CASSHINYEQYF. The DNA for the CDR3 is TGTGCCAGCAGCCATATTAACTACGAGCAGTACTTC. The chain joins TRBV28 to TRBJ2-7; unclear D gene. The CDR3 extends over 12 amino acids. Looked up from germline, CDR1 is MDHEN and CDR2 is SYDVKM. V gave up 6 bases and J gave up 3 bases, with 9 bases separating them.

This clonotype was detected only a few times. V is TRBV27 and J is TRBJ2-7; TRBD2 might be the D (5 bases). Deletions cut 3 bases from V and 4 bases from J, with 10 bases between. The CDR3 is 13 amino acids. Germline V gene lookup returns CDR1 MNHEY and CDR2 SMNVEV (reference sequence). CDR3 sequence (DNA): TGTGCCAGCAGTTTTTTCCCGGGGTACGAGCAGTACTTC. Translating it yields CASSFFPGYEQYF.

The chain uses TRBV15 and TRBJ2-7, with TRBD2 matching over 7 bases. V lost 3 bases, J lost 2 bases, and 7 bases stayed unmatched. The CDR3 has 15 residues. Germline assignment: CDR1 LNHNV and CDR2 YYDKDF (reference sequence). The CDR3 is CATSSGGGSTYEQYF. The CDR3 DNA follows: TGTGCCACCAGCAGCGGAGGCGGGAGTACCTACGAGCAGTACTTC. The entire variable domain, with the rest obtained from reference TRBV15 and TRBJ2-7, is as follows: DAMVIQNPRYQVTQFGKPVTLSCSQTLNHNVMYWYQQKSSQAPKLLFHYYDKDFNNEADTPDNFQSRRPNTSFCFLDIRSPGLGDTAMYLCATSSGGGSTYEQYFGPGTRLTVT.

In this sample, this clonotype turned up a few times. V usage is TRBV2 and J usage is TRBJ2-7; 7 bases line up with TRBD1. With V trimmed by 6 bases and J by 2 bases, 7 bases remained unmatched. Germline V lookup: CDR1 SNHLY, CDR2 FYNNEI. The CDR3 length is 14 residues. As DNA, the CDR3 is TGTGCCAGCAGATACAGGGGTTTGACCTACGAGCAGTACTTC. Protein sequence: CASRYRGLTYEQYF. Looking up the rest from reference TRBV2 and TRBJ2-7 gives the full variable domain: EPEVTQTPSHQVTQMGQEVILRCVPISNHLYFYWYRQILGQKVEFLVSFYNNEISEKSEIFDDQFSVERPDGSNFTLKIRSTKLEDSAMYFCASRYRGLTYEQYFGPGTRLTVT.

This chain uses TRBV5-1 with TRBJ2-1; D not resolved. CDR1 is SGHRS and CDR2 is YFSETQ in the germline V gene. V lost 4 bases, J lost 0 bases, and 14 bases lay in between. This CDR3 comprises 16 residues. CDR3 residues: CASSGDPKSSYNEQFF. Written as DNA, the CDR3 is TGCGCCAGCAGCGGTGATCCTAAGAGCTCCTACAATGAGCAGTTCTTC.

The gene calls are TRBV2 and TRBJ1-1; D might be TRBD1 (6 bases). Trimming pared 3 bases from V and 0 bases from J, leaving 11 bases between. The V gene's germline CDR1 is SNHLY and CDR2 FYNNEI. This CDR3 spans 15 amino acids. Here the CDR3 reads CASSDWGPLNTEAFF. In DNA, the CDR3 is TGTGCCAGCAGTGATTGGGGGCCCTTGAACACTGAAGCTTTCTTT.

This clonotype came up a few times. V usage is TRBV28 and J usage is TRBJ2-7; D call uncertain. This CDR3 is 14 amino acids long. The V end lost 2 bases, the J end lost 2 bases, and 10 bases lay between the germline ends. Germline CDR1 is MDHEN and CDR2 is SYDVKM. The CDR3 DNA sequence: TGTGCCAGCAGTTTACCAGACAATCCCTACGAGCAGTACTTC. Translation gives CASSLPDNPYEQYF.

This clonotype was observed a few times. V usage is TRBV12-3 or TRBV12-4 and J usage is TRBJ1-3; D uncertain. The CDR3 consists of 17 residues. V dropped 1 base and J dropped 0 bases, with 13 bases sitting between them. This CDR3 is CASSLGTGPNSGNTIYF. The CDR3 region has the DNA TGTGCCAGCAGTTTAGGGACGGGTCCTAACTCTGGAAACACCATATATTTT.

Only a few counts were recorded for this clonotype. This CDR3 reads CASSQESLGLGTDTQYF. The CDR3 DNA reads as TGCGCCAGCAGCCAAGAGAGTCTCGGACTAGGCACAGATACGCAGTATTTT. The chain combines TRBV4-3 with TRBJ2-3; 7 bases fit TRBD2. The trim removed 0 bases at V and 1 base at J, leaving 7 bases unmatched. In germline, CDR1 is LGHNA, CDR2 YSLEER. The CDR3 contains 17 residues.

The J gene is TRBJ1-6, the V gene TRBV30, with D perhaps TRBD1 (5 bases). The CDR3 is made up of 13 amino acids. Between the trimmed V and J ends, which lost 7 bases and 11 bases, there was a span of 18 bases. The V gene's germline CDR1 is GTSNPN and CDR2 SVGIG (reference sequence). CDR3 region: CASRRGDPAPLHF. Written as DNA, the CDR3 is TGTGCCTCACGGCGGGGGGACCCGGCACCCCTCCACTTT. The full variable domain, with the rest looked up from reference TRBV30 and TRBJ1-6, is SQTIHQWPATLVQPVGSPLSLECTVEGTSNPNLYWYRQAAGRGLQLLFYSVGIGQISSEVPQNLSASRPQDRQFILSSKKLLLSDSGFYLCASRRGDPAPLHFGNGTRLTVT.

The CDR3 is CSVEVGPWDEQFF. CDR3 bases: TGCAGCGTTGAAGTGGGGCCATGGGATGAGCAGTTCTTC. The rearrangement links TRBV29-1 to TRBJ2-1; TRBD1 might be the D (5 bases). CDR1 and CDR2 (germline): SQVTM, ANQGSEA. There are 13 residues in the CDR3. Trimming stripped 1 base from V and 8 bases from J, with 12 bases between.

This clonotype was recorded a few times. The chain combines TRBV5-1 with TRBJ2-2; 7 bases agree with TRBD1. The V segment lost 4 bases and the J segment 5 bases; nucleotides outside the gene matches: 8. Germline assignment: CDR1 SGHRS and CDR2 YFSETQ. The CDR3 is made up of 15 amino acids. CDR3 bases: TGCGCCAGCAGCCCGACAGGGCAGAGGACCGGGGAGCTGTTTTTT. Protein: CASSPTGQRTGELFF.

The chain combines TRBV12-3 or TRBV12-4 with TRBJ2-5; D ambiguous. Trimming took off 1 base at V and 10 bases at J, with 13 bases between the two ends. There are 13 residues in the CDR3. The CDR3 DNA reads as TGTGCCAGCAGTTTAGGGGATAAGAGAGGCCAGTACTTC. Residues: CASSLGDKRGQYF.

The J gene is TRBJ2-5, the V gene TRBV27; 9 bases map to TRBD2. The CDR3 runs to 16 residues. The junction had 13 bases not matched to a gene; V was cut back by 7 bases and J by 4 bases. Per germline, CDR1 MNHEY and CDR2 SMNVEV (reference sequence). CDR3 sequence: CASTDLSGGVGETQYF. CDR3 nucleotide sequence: TGTGCCAGCACTGATCTTAGCGGGGGCGTGGGAGAGACCCAGTACTTC.

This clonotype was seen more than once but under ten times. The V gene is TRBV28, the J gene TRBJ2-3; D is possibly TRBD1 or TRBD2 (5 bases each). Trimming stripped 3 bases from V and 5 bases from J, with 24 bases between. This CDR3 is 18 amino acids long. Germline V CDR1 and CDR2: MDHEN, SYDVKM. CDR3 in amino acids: CASSLESLAGTREDTQYF. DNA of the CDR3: TGTGCCAGCAGTTTGGAGAGTCTGGCAGGGACGAGGGAAGATACGCAGTATTTT.

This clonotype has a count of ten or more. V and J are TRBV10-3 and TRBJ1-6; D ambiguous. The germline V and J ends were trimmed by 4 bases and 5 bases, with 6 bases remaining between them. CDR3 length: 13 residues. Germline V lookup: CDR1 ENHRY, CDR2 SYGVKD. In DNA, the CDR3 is TGTGCCATCAGTGTACAGAATAATTCACCCCTCCACTTT. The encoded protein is CAISVQNNSPLHF.

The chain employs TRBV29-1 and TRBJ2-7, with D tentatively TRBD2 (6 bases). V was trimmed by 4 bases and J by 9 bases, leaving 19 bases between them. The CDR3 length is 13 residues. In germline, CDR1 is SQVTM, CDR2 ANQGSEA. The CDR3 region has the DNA TGCAGCGTTGCGGAGTCCCTACGGGAGCCGCAGTACTTC. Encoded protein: CSVAESLREPQYF.

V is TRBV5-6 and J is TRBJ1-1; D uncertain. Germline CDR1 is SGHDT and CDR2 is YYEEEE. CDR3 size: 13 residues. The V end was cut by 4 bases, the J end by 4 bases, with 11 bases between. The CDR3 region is CASSLPGSTEAFF. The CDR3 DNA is TGTGCCAGCAGCCTACCCGGATCCACTGAAGCTTTCTTT. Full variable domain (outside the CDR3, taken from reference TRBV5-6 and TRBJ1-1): DAGVTQSPTHLIKTRGQQVTLRCSPKSGHDTVSWYQQALGQGPQFIFQYYEEEERQRGNFPDRFSGHQFPNYSSELNVNALLLGDSALYLCASSLPGSTEAFFGQGTRLTVV.

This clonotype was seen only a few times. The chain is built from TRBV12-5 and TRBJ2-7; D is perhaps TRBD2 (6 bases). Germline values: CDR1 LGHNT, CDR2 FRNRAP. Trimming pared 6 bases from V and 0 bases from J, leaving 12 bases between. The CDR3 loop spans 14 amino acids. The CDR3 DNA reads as TGTGCTAGTGGCCGAGACGGGAGCTCCTACGAGCAGTACTTC. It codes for CASGRDGSSYEQYF.

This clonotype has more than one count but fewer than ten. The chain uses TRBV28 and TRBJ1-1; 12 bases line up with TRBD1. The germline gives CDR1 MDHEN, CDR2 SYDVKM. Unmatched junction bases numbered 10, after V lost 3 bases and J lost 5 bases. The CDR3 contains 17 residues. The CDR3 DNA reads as TGTGCCAGCAGTTTCCCAGAAGGGACAGGGGGCAGGACTGAAGCTTTCTTT. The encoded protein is CASSFPEGTGGRTEAFF. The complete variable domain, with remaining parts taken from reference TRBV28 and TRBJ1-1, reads DVKVTQSSRYLVKRTGEKVFLECVQDMDHENMFWYRQDPGLGLRLIYFSYDVKMKEKGDIPEGYSVSREKKERFSLILESASTNQTSMYLCASSFPEGTGGRTEAFFGQGTRLTVV.

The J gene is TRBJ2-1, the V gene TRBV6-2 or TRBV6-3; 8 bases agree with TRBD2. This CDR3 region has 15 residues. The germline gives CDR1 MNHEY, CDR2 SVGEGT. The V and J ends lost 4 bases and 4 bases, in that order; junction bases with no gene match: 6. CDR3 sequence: CASSSLAGWYNEQFF. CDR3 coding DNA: TGTGCCAGCAGTTCCCTAGCGGGCTGGTACAATGAGCAGTTCTTC.

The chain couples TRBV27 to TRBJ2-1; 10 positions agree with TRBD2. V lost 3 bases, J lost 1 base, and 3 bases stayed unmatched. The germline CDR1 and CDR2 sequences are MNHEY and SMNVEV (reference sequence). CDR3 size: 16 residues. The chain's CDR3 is CASSFQLAGSYNEQFF. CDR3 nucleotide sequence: TGTGCCAGCAGTTTCCAACTAGCGGGATCCTACAATGAGCAGTTCTTC.

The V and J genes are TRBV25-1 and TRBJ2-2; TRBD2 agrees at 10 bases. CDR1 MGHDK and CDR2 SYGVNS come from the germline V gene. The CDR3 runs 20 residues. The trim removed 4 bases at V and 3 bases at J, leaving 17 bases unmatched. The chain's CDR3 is CASSGSSGGTSGTYTGELFF. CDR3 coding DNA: TGTGCCAGCAGTGGATCAAGTGGGGGAACTAGCGGGACTTACACCGGGGAGCTGTTTTTT. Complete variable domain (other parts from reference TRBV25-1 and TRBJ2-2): EADIYQTPRYLVIGTGKKITLECSQTMGHDKMYWYQQDPGMELHLIHYSYGVNSTEKGDLSSESTVSRIRTEHFPLTLESARPSHTSQYLCASSGSSGGTSGTYTGELFFGEGSRLTVL.

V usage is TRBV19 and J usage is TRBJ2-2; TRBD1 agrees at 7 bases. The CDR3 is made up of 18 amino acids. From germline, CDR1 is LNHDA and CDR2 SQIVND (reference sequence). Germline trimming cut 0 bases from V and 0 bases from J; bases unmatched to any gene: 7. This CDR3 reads CASSIDVGDSANTGELFF. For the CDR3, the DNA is TGTGCCAGTAGTATAGATGTCGGGGACAGCGCGAACACCGGGGAGCTGTTTTTT.

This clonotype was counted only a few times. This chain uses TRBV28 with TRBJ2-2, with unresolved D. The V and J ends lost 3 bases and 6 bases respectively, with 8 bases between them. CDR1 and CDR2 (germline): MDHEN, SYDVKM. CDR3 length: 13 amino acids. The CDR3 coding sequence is TGTGCCAGCAGTTTTTATCTAGCCGGGGAGCTGTTTTTT. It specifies CASSFYLAGELFF.

The CDR3 coding sequence is TGTGCCACCAGCAGAGCCCTAGCAGATACGCAGTATTTT. It translates to CATSRALADTQYF. The rearrangement joins TRBV15 to TRBJ2-3; D remains unclear. Trimming left V 1 base short and J 4 bases short, with 6 bases between. CDR3 length: 13 amino acids. In germline, CDR1 is LNHNV, CDR2 YYDKDF (reference sequence).

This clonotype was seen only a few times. The CDR3 DNA follows: TGTGCCAGCAGTGAACTTATCGGGTCTGATGGCTACACCTTC. As protein: CASSELIGSDGYTF. V and J are TRBV6-1 and TRBJ1-2; D uncertain. This CDR3 is built from 14 residues. In germline, CDR1 is MNHNS, CDR2 SASEGT. Trimming removed 2 bases from V and 6 bases from J, with 13 bases in between.